This T cell receptor beta chain stems from a study of blood T cell repertoires in COVID-19. Original methodology: Estimation of nucleated cell counts relied on the amplification of reference gene primers. Using immunoSEQ multiplex PCR, the repertoire was profiled, and TCRdb retains in-frame clones only, with some absent. For V, J and clone size, that table is used; D and trimming come from the DNA. The profile shows approximately 300,000 clones, around 90% of them singletons. Adults between about 18 and 95 years of age took part from 24 US areas. Symptom resolution, clearance, or two negative PCRs marked the recovered donors of Cohort 3. V dropped 0 bases and J dropped 0 bases, with 8 bases sitting between them. From germline, CDR1 is LGHNA and CDR2 YSLEER. The CDR3 length is 15 residues.

The rearrangement joins TRBV4-3 to TRBJ1-2; D gene ambiguous. The source is a woman aged 25 to 39 who had recovered from COVID-19. Input material: PBMCs or T cells enriched from blood (not recorded which). The CDR3 region has the DNA TGCGCCAGCAGCCAAGAACATTTCTCTAACTATGGCTACACCTTC. This translates into CASSQEHFSNYGYTF.